The clone carrying this T cell receptor beta chain turned up a few times. Once RNA had been extracted, it was reverse transcribed into cDNA to act as the sequencing template. Sequenced by immunoSEQ multiplex PCR; TCRdb stores in-frame clones only, minus some. This table has some 170,000 clones, less than 70% appearing once. Sample treatment: oral pan-JAK inhibitor, 5-10 mg twice daily. Alopecia areata patients had lesional scalp punch biopsies and peripheral blood taken from them. V was pared by 1 base and J by 5 bases, with 3 bases of the junction left unmatched. The CDR3 length is 15 residues. CDR1 and CDR2 from the germline V gene are MGHRA and YSYEKL. This sample was taken from a study of CD8+ T cells in alopecia areata. Study overall: Tofacitinib administration persisted for 6 to 18 months, succeeded by 6 months off drug.

The chain has TRBV4-1 and TRBJ2-1, with TRBD2 matching 9 bases. Sequenced material: CD8+ T cells sorted from blood, taken at week 24, from a patient treated with tofacitinib. This clonotype was obtained from a human donor with alopecia areata. The DNA of the CDR3 is TGCGCCAGCAGCCAAGTAGCGGGGGCCAACAATGAGCAGTTCTTC. This encodes CASSQVAGANNEQFF.